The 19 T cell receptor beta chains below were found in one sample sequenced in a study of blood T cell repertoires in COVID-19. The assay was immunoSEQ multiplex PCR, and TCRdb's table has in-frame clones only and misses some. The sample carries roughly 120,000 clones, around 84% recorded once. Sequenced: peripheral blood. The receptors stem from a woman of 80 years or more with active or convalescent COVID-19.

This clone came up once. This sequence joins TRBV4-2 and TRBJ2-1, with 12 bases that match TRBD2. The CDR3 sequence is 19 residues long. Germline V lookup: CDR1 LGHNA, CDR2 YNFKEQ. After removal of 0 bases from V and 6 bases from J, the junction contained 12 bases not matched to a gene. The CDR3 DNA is TGTGCCAGCAGCCAAGAGGCAGGGTCTAGCGGGAGGGGGGGCAATGAGCAGTTCTTC. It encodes CASSQEAGSSGRGGNEQFF.

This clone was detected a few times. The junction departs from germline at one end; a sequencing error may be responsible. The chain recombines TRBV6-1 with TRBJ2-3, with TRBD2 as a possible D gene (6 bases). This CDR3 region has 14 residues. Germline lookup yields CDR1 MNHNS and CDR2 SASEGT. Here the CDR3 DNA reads TGTGCCAGCAGGGAAGTAGCGGCGGCAGATACGCAGTATTTT. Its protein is CASREVAAADTQYF.

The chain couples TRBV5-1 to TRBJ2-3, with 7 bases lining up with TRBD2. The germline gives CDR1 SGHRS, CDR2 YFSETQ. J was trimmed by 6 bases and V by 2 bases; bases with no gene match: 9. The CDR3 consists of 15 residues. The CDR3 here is CASSFGGRARDTQYF. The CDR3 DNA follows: TGCGCCAGCAGCTTTGGAGGGAGGGCCCGGGATACGCAGTATTTT.

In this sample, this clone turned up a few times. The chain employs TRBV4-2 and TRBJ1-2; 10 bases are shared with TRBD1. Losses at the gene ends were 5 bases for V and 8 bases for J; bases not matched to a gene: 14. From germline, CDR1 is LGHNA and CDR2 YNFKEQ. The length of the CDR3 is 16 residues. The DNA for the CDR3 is TGTGCCAGCAGCTCCCGTACGGGACAGGGGTCGGGAGGCTACACCTTC. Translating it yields CASSSRTGQGSGGYTF.

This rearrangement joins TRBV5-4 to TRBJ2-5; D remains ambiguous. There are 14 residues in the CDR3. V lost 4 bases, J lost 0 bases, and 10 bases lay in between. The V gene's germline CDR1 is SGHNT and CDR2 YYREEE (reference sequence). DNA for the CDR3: TGTGCCAGCAGCCCAGAATCGTACCAAGAGACCCAGTACTTC. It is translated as CASSPESYQETQYF. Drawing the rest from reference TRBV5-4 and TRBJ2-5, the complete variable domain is ETGVTQSPTHLIKTRGQQVTLRCSSQSGHNTVSWYQQALGQGPQFIFQYYREEENGRGNFPPRFSGLQFPNYSSELNVNALELDDSALYLCASSPESYQETQYFGPGTRLLVL.

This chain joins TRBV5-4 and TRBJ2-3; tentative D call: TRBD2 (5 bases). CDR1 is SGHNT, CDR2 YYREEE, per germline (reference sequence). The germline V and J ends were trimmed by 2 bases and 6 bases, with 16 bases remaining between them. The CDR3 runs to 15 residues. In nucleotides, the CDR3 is TGTGCCAGCAGCTTCTCGCGAGGAATAGCGGATACGCAGTATTTT. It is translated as CASSFSRGIADTQYF.

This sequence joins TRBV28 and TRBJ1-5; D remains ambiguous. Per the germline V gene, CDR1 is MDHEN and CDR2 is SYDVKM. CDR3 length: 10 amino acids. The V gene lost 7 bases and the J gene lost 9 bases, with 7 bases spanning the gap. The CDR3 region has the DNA TGTGCCAGCAATTATCTGCCCCAGCATTTT. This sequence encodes CASNYLPQHF.

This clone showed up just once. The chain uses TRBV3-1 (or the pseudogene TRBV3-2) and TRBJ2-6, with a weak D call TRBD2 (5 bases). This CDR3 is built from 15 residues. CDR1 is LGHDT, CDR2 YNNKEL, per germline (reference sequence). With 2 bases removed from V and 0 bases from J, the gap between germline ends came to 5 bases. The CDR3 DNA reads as TGTGCCAGCAGCCAACGGGGCTCTGGGGCCAACGTCCTGACTTTC. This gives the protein CASSQRGSGANVLTF.

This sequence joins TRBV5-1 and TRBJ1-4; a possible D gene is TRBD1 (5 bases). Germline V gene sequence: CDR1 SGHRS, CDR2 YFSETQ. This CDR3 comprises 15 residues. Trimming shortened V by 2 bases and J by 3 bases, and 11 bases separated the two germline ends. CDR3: CASSLGAMANEKLFF. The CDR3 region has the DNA TGCGCCAGCAGCTTAGGGGCTATGGCTAATGAAAAACTGTTTTTT.

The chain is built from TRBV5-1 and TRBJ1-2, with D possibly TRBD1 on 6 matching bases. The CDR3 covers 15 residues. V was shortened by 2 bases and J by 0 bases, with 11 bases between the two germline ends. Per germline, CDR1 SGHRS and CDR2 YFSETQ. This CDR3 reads CASSLSTGTNYGYTF. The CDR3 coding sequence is TGCGCCAGCAGCTTATCGACAGGCACTAACTATGGCTACACCTTC.

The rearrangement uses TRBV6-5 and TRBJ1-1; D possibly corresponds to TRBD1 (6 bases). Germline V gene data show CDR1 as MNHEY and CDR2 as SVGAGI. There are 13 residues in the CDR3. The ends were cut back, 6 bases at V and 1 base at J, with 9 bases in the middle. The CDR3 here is CASRKTGNTEAFF. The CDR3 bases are TGTGCCAGCAGGAAGACAGGGAACACTGAAGCTTTCTTT.

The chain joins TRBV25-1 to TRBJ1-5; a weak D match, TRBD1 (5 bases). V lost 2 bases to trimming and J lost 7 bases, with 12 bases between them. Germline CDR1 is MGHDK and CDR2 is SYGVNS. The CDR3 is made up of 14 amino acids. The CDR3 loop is CASSEPGNAQPQHF. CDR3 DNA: TGTGCCAGCAGTGAACCAGGGAATGCCCAGCCCCAGCATTTT.

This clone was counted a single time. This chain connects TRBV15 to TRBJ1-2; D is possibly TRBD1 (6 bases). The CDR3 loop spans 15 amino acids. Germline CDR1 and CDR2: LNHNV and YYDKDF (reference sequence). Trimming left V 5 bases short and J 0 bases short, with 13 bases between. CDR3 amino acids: CATSPGTPTNYGYTF. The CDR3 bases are TGTGCCACCAGCCCCGGGACACCCACTAACTATGGCTACACCTTC.

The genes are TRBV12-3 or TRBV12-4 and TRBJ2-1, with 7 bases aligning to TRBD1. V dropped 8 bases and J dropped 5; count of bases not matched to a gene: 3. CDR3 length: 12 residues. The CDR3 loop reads CASGDRDNEQFF. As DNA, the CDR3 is TGTGCCAGCGGGGACAGAGACAATGAGCAGTTCTTC.

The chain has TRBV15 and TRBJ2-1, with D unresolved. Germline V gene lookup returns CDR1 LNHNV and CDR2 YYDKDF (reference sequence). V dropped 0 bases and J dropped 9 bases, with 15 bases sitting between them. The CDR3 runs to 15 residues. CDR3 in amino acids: CATSRDARIGSEQFF. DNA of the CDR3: TGTGCCACCAGCAGAGACGCAAGAATCGGGTCTGAGCAGTTCTTC.

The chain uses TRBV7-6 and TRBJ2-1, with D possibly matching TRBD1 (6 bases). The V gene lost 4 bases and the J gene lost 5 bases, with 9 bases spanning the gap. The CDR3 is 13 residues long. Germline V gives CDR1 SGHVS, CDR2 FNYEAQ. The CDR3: CASSSRQDNEQFF. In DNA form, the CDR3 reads TGTGCCAGCAGCTCCAGACAGGACAATGAGCAGTTCTTC.

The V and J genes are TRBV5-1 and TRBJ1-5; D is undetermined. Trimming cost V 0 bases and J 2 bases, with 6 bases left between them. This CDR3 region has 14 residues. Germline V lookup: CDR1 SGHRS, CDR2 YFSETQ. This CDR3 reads CASSLGAGNQPQHF. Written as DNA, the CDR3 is TGCGCCAGCAGCTTGGGTGCAGGCAATCAGCCCCAGCATTTT.

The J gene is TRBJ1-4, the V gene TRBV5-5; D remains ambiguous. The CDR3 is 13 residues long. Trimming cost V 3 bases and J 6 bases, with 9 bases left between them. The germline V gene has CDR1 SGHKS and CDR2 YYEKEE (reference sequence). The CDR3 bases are TGTGCCAGCAGCTGGGCCCCGGATGAAAAACTGTTTTTT. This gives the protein CASSWAPDEKLFF.

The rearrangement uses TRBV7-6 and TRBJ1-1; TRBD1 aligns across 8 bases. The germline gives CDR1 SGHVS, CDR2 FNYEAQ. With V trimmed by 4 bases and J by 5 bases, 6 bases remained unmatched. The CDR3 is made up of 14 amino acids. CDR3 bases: TGTGCCAGCAGCTACGACAGGGGAGGTACTGAAGCTTTCTTT. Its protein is CASSYDRGGTEAFF.